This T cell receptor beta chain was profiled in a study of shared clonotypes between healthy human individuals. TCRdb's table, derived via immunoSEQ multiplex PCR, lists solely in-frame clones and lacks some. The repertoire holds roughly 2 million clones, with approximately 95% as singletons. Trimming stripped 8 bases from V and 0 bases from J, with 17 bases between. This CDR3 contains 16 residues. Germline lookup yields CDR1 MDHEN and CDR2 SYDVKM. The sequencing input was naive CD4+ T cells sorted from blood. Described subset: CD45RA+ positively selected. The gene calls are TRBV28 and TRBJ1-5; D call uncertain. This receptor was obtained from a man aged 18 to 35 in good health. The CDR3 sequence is CASLRLGMNSNQPQHF. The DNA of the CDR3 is TGTGCCAGCCTCCGCCTGGGCATGAATAGCAATCAGCCCCAGCATTTT.